The clone carrying this T cell receptor (beta chain) came up a few times. No antigen is known for it. Germline CDR1 SGDLS, CDR2 YYNGEE. The V end lost 6 bases, the J end lost 6 bases, and 20 bases lay between the germline ends. CDR3 length equals 15 residues. The sample is drawn from a study of T cells after yellow fever vaccination. Study overall: SMART-Seq v4 Ultra Low Input served to prepare low-cell-number fractions. Overall study findings and caveats: FACS-sorted repertoires might harbor abundant contaminating clonotypes from the bulk population. Post-booster repertoires again held most primary-vaccination clones (roughly 96% CD4, roughly 89% CD8). CD4 and CD8 compartments shared a small share of clonotypes.

TCRdb called the 5' RACE reads again in MiXCR, with one record for every CDR3 protein. The sample yields under 350,000 distinct CDR3 sequences, about 4% seen once. The sequences come from PBMCs, collected 5 days after the yellow fever booster vaccination. V usage is TRBV9 and J usage is TRBJ2-3; maybe TRBD1 (7 bases). This TCR was sampled from a man aged 18 to 30 who received the YFV17D yellow fever vaccine. The CDR3 spells CASIRGEATTDTQYF. CDR3 coding DNA: TGTGCCAGCATCAGGGGGGAGGCGACAACGGATACGCAGTATTTT.